This is a list of T cell receptor beta chains from one sample in a study of low-dose radiotherapy and immunotherapy resistance in tumors. Using its own MiXCR run on the reads, TCRdb lists one record per CDR3 protein. The sample includes under 70,000 distinct CDR3 sequences, about 23% seen only once; the top ten take 6.5% to 8%. Sequenced material: PBMCs, taken after low-dose radiotherapy plus immunotherapy. These receptors were obtained from a male donor with prostate cancer. CDR3s include the opening cysteine and the closing phenylalanine or tryptophan. A D gene is named only where the DNA matches it firmly. Expanded clones get a size class; other rows say once, few or many, or leave the size out.

TRBV7-2,TRBD2,many,TRBJ2-4,TGTGCCAGCAGCTTAGAGCGGGGGGGCCGTTACATTCAGTACTTC,CASSLERGGRYIQYF
TRBV29-1,-,many,TRBJ2-2,TGCAGCGCAAGACCCCACACCGGGGAGCTGTTTTTT,CSARPHTGELFF
TRBV21-1,-,many,TRBJ2-5,TGTGCCAGCAGCACGGGACTAGCGGGAGGGTGGGCAAGAGAGACCCAGTACTTC,CASSTGLAGGWARETQYF
TRBV5-1,TRBD2,many,TRBJ2-7,TGCGCCAGCAGCTTCAGCGGGAGTACCTACGAGCAGTACTTC,CASSFSGSTYEQYF
TRBV27,TRBD1,many,TRBJ2-7,TGTGCCAGCAGTTTATGGGCTGGGGGGGGGACAGGGATTCCCTACGAGCAGTACTTC,CASSLWAGGGTGIPYEQYF
TRBV7-2,-,many,TRBJ1-1,TGTGCCAGCAGCTCCCTCGCAGGAGACACTGAAGCTTTCTTT,CASSSLAGDTEAFF
TRBV18,-,many,TRBJ2-5,TGTGCCAGCTCCTCCCGAGGGGGTCAAGAGACCCAGTACTTC,CASSSRGGQETQYF
TRBV20-1,TRBD1,many,TRBJ2-2,TGCAGTGCTGATACGGGAACAGGGGGTGCCGGGGAGCTGTTTTTT,CSADTGTGGAGELFF
TRBV7-2,-,many,TRBJ2-1,TGTGCCAGCAGCCAGGGCCGCGTCAATGAGCAGTTCTTC,CASSQGRVNEQFF
TRBV21-1,-,-,TRBJ2-2,-,CASHGDPRTPGSCFF
TRBV7-8,TRBD2,few,TRBJ2-5,TGTGCCAGCAGCCTCACTAGCGGGGGGAACCAAGAGACCCAGTACTTC,CASSLTSGGNQETQYF
TRBV28,-,many,TRBJ1-1,TGTGCCAGCAGTTCCCTGGCAGGGCTCACTGAAGCTTTCTTT,CASSSLAGLTEAFF
TRBV9,-,-,TRBJ2-3,TGTGCCACCTCCCCGGCTAGCGAGTACACAGATACGCAGTATTTT,CATSPASEYTDTQYF
TRBV9,-,many,TRBJ1-3,TGTGCCAGCAGCAAAAACCGGGGCAAAGGAAGCACCATATATTTT,CASSKNRGKGSTIYF
TRBV5-1,TRBD1,-,TRBJ2-1,TGCGCCAGCAGCTTGAGGACAGGGGACAATGAGCAGTTCTTC,CASSLRTGDNEQFF
TRBV11-2,TRBD1,-,TRBJ1-2,TGTGCCAGCAGCCGGCGTCAGGGGGCCAAACATAATGGCTACACCTTC,CASSRRQGAKHNGYTF
TRBV5-1,-,many,TRBJ2-7,TGCGCCAGCAGCTTGGACGGAAGGTCCTACGAGCAGTACTTC,CASSLDGRSYEQYF
TRBV6-2/TRBV6-3,TRBD2,many,TRBJ2-3,TGTGCGAGCAGGGCTCCGGTTACTAGCGACCCCACAGATACGCAGTATTTT,CASRAPVTSDPTDTQYF
TRBV28,-,many,TRBJ2-1,TGTGCCAGCAGTTTAACAGTTTCCTACAATGAGCAGTTCTTC,CASSLTVSYNEQFF
TRBV23-1,-,many,TRBJ2-6,TGCGCCAGCACTAGCATACATGGGGTCTCTGGGGCCAACGTCCTGACTTTC,CASTSIHGVSGANVLTF
TRBV5-1,-,-,TRBJ2-7,TGCGCCAGCAGCTTGGGCGGAGTTTACGAGCAGTACTTC,CASSLGGVYEQYF
TRBV30,TRBD2,many,TRBJ2-7,TGTGCCTGGAGTGTTGGCGGGGGGGCCTACGAGCAGTACTTC,CAWSVGGGAYEQYF
TRBV5-1,-,-,TRBJ1-5,TGCGCCAGCAGCTTCGGGCTGGGAGGCAATCAGCCCCAGCATTTT,CASSFGLGGNQPQHF
TRBV20-1,TRBD2,-,TRBJ2-1,TGCAGTGCTAGAACGCGAGGGCGGGGGAGTAACAATGAGCAGTTCTTC,CSARTRGRGSNNEQFF
TRBV5-1,TRBD1,many,TRBJ2-6,TGCGCCAGCGGGGACAGAAACTCTGGGGCCAACGTCCTGACTTTC,CASGDRNSGANVLTF